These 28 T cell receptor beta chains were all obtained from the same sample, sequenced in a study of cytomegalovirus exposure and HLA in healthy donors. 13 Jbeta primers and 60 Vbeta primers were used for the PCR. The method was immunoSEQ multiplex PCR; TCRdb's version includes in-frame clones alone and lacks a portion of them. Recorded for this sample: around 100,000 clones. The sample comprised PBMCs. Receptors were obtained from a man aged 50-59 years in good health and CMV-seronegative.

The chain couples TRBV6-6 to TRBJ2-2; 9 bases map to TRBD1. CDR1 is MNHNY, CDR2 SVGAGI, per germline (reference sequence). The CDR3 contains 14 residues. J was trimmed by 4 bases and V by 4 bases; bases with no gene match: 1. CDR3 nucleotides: TGTGCCAGCAGTTCGACAGGGGGCACCGGGGAGCTGTTTTTT. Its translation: CASSSTGGTGELFF.

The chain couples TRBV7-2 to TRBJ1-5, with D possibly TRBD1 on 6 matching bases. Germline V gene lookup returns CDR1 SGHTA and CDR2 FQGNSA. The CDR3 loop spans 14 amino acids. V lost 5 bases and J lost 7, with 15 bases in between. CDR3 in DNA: TGTGCCAGCAGCCCCGACAGGTTCGGACAGCCCCAGCATTTT. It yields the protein CASSPDRFGQPQHF.

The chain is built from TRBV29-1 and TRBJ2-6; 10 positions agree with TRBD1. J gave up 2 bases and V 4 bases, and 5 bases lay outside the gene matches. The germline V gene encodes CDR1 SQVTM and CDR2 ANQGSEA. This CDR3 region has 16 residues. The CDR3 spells CSVGTGGSTGANVLTF. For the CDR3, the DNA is TGCAGCGTTGGGACAGGGGGGTCGACTGGGGCCAACGTCCTGACTTTC. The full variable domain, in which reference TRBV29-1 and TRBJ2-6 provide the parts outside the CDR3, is SAVISQKPSRDICQRGTSLTIQCQVDSQVTMMFWYRQQPGQSLTLIATANQGSEATYESGFVIDKFPISRPNLTFSTLTVSNMSPEDSSIYLCSVGTGGSTGANVLTFGAGSRLTVL.

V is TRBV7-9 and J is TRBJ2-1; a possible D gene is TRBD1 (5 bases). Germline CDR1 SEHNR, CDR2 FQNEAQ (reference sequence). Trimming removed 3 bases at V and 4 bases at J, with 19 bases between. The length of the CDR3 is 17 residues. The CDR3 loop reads CASSLPQGVQRYNEQFF. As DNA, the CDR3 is TGTGCCAGCAGCTTGCCGCAGGGTGTACAACGATACAATGAGCAGTTCTTC. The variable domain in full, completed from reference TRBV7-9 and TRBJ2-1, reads DTGVSQNPRHKITKRGQNVTFRCDPISEHNRLYWYRQTLGQGPEFLTYFQNEAQLEKSRLLSDRFSAERPKGSFSTLEIQRTEQGDSAMYLCASSLPQGVQRYNEQFFGPGTRLTVL.

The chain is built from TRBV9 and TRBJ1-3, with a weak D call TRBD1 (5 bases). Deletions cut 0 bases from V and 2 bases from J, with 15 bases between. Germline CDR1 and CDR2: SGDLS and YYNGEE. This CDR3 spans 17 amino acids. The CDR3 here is CASSVDPQGGAGNTIYF. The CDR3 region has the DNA TGTGCCAGCAGCGTAGATCCCCAGGGCGGTGCTGGAAACACCATATATTTT.

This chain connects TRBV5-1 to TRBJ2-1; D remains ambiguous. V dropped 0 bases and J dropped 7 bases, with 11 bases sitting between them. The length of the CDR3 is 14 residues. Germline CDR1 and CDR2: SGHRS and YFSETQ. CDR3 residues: CASSLGDNYNEQFF. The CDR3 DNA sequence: TGCGCCAGCAGCTTGGGAGATAATTATAATGAGCAGTTCTTC.

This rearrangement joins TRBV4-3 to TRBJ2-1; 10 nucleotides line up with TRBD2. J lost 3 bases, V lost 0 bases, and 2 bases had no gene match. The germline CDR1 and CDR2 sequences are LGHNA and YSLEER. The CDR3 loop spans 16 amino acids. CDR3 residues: CASSQDWTSGYNEQFF. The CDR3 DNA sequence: TGCGCCAGCAGCCAAGATTGGACTAGCGGCTACAATGAGCAGTTCTTC.

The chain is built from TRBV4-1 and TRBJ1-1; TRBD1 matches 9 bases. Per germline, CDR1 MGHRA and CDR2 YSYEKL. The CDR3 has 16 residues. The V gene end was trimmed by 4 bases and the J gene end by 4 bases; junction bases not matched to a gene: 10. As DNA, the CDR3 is TGCGCCAGCAGCCTTGACGCGGGACAGGGTCCCACTGAAGCTTTCTTT. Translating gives CASSLDAGQGPTEAFF.

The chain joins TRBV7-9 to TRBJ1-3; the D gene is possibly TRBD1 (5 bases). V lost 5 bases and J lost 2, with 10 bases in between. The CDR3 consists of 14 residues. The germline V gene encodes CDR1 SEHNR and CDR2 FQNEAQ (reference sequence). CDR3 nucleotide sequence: TGTGCCAGCAGCCATACAGGAGCTGGAAACACCATATATTTT. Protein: CASSHTGAGNTIYF.

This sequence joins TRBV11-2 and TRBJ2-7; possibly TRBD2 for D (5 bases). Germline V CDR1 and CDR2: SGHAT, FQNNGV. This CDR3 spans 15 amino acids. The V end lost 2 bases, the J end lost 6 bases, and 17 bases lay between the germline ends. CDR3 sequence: CASSLTGVSSGEQYF. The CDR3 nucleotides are TGTGCCAGCAGCTTAACCGGGGTCTCAAGTGGCGAGCAGTACTTC.

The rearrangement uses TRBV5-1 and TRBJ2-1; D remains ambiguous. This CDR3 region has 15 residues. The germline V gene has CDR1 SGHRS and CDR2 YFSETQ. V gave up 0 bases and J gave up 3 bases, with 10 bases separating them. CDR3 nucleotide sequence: TGCGCCAGCAGCTTGGCCTCTCGTCTCTACAATGAGCAGTTCTTC. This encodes CASSLASRLYNEQFF.

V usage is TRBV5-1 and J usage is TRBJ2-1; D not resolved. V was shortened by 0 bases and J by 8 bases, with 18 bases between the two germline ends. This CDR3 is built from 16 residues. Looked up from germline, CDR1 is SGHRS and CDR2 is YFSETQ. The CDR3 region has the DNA TGCGCCAGCAGCTTGGGATTGCAGGTCACGTTCGATGAGCAGTTCTTC. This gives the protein CASSLGLQVTFDEQFF.

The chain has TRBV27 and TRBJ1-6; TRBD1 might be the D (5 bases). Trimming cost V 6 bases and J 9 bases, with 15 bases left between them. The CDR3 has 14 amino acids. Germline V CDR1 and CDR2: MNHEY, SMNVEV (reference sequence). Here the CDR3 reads CASSLDLRASPLHF. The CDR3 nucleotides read TGTGCCAGCAGCCTAGACCTCAGGGCTTCACCCCTCCACTTT.

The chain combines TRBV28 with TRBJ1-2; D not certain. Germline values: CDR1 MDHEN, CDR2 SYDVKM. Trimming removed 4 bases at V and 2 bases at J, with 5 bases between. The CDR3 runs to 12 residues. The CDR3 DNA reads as TGTGCCAGCAGTTCCCCGAACTATGGCTACACCTTC. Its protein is CASSSPNYGYTF.

The CDR3 protein is CSVEARGWGYTF. CDR3 nucleotide sequence: TGCAGCGTTGAAGCCAGGGGCTGGGGCTACACCTTC. The rearrangement joins TRBV29-1 to TRBJ1-2, with D perhaps TRBD1 (6 bases). V was clipped by 1 base and J by 8 bases, with 11 bases between them. This CDR3 has 12 residues. Per the germline V gene, CDR1 is SQVTM and CDR2 is ANQGSEA.

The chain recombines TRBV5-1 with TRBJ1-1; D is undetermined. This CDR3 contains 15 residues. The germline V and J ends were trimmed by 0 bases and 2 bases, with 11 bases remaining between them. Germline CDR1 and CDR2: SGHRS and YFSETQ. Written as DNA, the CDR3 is TGCGCCAGCAGCTTGGCCCCATTGTCAAACACTGAAGCTTTCTTT. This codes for CASSLAPLSNTEAFF.

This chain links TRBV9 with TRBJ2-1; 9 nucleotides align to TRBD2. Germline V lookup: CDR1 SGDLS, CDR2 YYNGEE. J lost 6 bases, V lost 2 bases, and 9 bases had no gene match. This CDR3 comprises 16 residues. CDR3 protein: CASSVIGGRDSNEQFF. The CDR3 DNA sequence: TGTGCCAGCAGCGTCATCGGCGGGAGGGATTCCAATGAGCAGTTCTTC.

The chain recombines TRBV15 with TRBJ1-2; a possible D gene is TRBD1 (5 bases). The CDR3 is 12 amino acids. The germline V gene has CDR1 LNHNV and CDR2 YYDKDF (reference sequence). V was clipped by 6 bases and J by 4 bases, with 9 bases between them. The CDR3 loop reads CATRGVGYGYTF. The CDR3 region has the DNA TGTGCCACCAGAGGGGTAGGCTATGGCTACACCTTC.

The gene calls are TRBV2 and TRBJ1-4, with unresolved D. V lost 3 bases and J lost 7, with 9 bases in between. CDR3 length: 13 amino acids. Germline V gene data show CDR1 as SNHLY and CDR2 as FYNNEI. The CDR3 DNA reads TGTGCCAGCAGTGACAGTAAAAGTGAAAAACTGTTTTTT. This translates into CASSDSKSEKLFF.

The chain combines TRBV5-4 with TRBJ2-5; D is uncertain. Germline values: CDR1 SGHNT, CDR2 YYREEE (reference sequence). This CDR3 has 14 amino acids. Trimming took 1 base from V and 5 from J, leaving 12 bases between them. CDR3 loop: CASSLRSSRETQYF. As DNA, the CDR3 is TGTGCCAGCAGCTTGCGCTCTAGTCGGGAGACCCAGTACTTC.

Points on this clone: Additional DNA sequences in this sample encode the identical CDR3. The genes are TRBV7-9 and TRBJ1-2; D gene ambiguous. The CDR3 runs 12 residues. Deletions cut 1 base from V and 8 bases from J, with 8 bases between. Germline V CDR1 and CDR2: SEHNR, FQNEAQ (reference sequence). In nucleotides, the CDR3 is TGTGCCAGCAGCTTAGGGGCGGGAGGCTACACCTTC. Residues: CASSLGAGGYTF. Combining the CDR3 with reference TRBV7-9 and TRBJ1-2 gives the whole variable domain DTGVSQNPRHKITKRGQNVTFRCDPISEHNRLYWYRQTLGQGPEFLTYFQNEAQLEKSRLLSDRFSAERPKGSFSTLEIQRTEQGDSAMYLCASSLGAGGYTFGSGTRLTVV.

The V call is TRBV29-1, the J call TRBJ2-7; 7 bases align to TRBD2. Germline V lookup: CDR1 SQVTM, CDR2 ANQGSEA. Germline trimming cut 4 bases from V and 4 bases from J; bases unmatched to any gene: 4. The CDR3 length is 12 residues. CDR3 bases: TGCAGCGTTGTGCTGGGAGGGTACGAGCAGTACTTC. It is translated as CSVVLGGYEQYF.

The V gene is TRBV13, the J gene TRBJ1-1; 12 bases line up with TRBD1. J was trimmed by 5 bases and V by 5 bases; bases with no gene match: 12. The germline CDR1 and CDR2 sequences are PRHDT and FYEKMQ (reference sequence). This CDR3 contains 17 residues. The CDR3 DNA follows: TGTGCCAGCAGCCCGGTCCCGGGACAGGGGGCGGAAACTGAAGCTTTCTTT. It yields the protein CASSPVPGQGAETEAFF.

The CDR3 reads CASSSSLSPSAYEQYF. For the CDR3, the DNA is TGTGCCAGCAGCTCCTCCCTCTCCCCGAGCGCCTACGAGCAGTACTTC. The chain employs TRBV7-9 and TRBJ2-7, with D unresolved. Germline assignment: CDR1 SEHNR and CDR2 FQNEAQ (reference sequence). The length of the CDR3 is 16 residues. V dropped 4 bases and J dropped 2 bases, with 18 bases sitting between them.

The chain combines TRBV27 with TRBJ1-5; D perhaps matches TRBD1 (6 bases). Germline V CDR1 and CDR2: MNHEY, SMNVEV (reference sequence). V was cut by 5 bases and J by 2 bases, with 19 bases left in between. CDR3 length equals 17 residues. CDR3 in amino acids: CASSNRGGPGGNQPQHF. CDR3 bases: TGTGCCAGCAGTAACCGGGGGGGGCCGGGTGGCAATCAGCCCCAGCATTTT.

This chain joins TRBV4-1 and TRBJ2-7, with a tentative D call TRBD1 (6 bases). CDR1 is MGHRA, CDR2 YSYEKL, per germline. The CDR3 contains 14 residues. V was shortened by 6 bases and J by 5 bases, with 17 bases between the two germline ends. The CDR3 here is CASSQQGNPDEQYF. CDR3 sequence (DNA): TGCGCCAGCAGTCAACAGGGAAACCCGGACGAGCAGTACTTC.

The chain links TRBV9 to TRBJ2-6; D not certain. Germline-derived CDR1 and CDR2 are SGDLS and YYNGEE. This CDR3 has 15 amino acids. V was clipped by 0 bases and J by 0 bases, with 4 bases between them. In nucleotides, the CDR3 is TGTGCCAGCAGCGTAGAGAGCTCTGGGGCCAACGTCCTGACTTTC. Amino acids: CASSVESSGANVLTF. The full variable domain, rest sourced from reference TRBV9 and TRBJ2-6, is DSGVTQTPKHLITATGQRVTLRCSPRSGDLSVYWYQQSLDQGLQFLIQYYNGEERAKGNILERFSAQQFPDLHSELNLSSLELGDSALYFCASSVESSGANVLTFGAGSRLTVL.

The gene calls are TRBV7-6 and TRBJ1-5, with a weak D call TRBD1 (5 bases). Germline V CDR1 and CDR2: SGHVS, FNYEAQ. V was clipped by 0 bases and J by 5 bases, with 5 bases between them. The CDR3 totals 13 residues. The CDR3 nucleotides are TGTGCCAGCAGCTTAGCCAGGGATCAGCCCCAGCATTTT. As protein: CASSLARDQPQHF.